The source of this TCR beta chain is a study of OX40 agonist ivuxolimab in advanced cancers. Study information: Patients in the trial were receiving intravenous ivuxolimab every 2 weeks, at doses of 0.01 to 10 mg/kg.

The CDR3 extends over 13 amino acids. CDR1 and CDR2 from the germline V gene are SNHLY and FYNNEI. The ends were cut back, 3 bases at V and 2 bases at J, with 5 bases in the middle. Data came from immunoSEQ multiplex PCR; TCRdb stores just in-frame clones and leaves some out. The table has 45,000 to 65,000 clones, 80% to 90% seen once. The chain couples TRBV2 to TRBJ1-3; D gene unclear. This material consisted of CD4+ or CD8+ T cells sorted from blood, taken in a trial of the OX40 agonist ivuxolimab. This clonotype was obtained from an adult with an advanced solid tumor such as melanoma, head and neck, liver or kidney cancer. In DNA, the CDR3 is TGTGCCAGCAGTGAGGTGACTGGAAACACCATATATTTT. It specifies CASSEVTGNTIYF. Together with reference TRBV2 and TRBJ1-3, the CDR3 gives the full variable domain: EPEVTQTPSHQVTQMGQEVILRCVPISNHLYFYWYRQILGQKVEFLVSFYNNEISEKSEIFDDQFSVERPDGSNFTLKIRSTKLEDSAMYFCASSEVTGNTIYFGEGSWLTVV.